The TCR beta chain under discussion was sequenced for a study of blood T cell repertoires in COVID-19. TCRdb's table, derived via immunoSEQ multiplex PCR, lists solely in-frame clones and lacks some. The sample has roughly 180,000 clones, about four fifths seen once. Between the trimmed V and J ends, which lost 6 bases and 2 bases, there was a span of 15 bases. The CDR3 spans 15 residues. Germline lookup yields CDR1 SGHTA and CDR2 FQGTGA. The chain has TRBV7-3 and TRBJ2-3; a weak D match, TRBD2 (6 bases). The sequencing sample was made of PBMCs or T cells enriched from blood (not recorded which). The clonotype was recovered from a man aged 60 to 69 who had recovered from COVID-19. This chain's CDR3 is CASSLGSDYTDTQYF. CDR3 DNA: TGTGCCAGCAGTCTAGGGTCGGACTACACAGATACGCAGTATTTT.